This entry describes one T cell receptor (beta chain). Its antigen is as yet unknown. This entry comes from a study of T cells in Graves' hyperthyroidism and ophthalmopathy. Overall study results and limits: Most clonotypes expanded in the thyroid (above 0.001) were also present in blood.

This CDR3 has 15 amino acids. Germline assignment: CDR1 SQVTM and CDR2 ANQGSEA. V dropped 6 bases and J dropped 0 bases, with 15 bases sitting between them. Participants, patients aged 18 to 65, had newly diagnosed hyperthyroidism with a duration under 2 months. It was uncontrolled infection, other autoimmune disease, pregnancy or lactation that excluded patients. On the basis of clinical symptoms, serum thyroxine and TRAb, thyroid ultrasound and orbital computed tomography, diagnoses were made. TCR beta CDR3 region amplification was performed from RNA transcripts. The HTBI primer set was used in a first-round RT-PCR of the TCR CDR3. Each CDR3 protein gets one entry after TCRdb re-called the multiplex PCR reads with MiXCR. The sample contains 450,000 to 600,000 distinct CDR3 sequences, 14% of which appear only once.

The sequenced sample consisted of blood. The chain combines TRBV29-1 with TRBJ2-1, with D tentatively TRBD2 (7 bases). The clonotype originates from a woman between 35 and 50 years old with Graves' hyperthyroidism. Here the CDR3 DNA reads TGCAGCGTCTCGGGGGGCGAGAGCTCCTACAATGAGCAGTTCTTC. This codes for CSVSGGESSYNEQFF.